This T cell receptor (beta chain) was retrieved from a study of cytomegalovirus exposure and HLA in healthy donors (dated by TCRdb to the late 2010s). Looking at the study overall: According to an earlier analysis of several hundred of the donors, about 179 million T cells yielded roughly 100 million unique TCR beta sequences and 276 Gb of sequence data. An early release covering more than 500 HLA-typed donors comprised 300 to 350 gigabases of sequencing data and tens of millions of unique TCR sequences. The study combined high-throughput TCR immunosequencing, statistical association of individual TCRs with disease status, and machine learning to predict cytomegalovirus infection status. Rather than using new phenotypic data, the later analysis identified candidate immune exposures from TCR beta sequences and from how often those sequences occurred across donors. A later genetic analysis took genome-wide SNP genotypes for about 55% of the 666 donors and used that subset as a discovery cohort. Every discovery cohort repertoire had been produced on one sequencing platform. Typing coverage differed by locus: A, B, C, DRB1 and DQB1 were typed in roughly 629-640 donors, DQA1 in around 500, DPA1 in 600 to 610, and DPB1 in just under 480. HLA typing included class I and class II loci at four-digit resolution. To study patterns of TCR occurrence, a later analysis re-analyzed previously published TCR beta repertoires from under 750 donors and added high-resolution HLA genotyping. Among the roughly 400 genotyped donors, about 85% belonged to the genetic ancestry cluster associated with self-reported Caucasian donors. To decide whether each TCR beta V gene segment behaved as functional or pseudogenic, an earlier analysis of some 570 of the donors relied on high-throughput TCR beta sequencing. Donor age, sex, ethnicity and CMV serostatus were collected together with the repertoire data. The study aimed to test whether cataloging public T cell receptors could reveal signatures of past pathogen exposure. Among several hundred genotyped donors of the cohort, an average of roughly 230,000 unique TCR beta nucleotide sequences was sequenced per donor, of which about 18% were non-productive. The T cell repertoires of 550 to 850 subjects were profiled by immunosequencing and related to cytomegalovirus serostatus. Because of strong linkage in the cohort, four to six DR-DQ haplotypes were treated as single units for association and clustering. Besides the first cohort of approximately 670 subjects, a separate validation cohort made up of some 110 different subjects was used. What the work shows at the level of the full study, not this receptor alone: A further reported finding was that TCR beta sequences accurately predicted the HLA-A and HLA-B alleles for most subjects in the first cohort. In an earlier analysis of some 540 of the donors, most TCR beta V segments appeared in productive rearrangements about 90% or about 30% of the time, broadly matching IMGT annotations. In vitro tests confirmed that a few of the cytomegalovirus-associated TCR beta chains recognize cytomegalovirus antigens. HLA typing was unavailable for some donors at each locus, so association tests used only the typed subset. Roughly 15 rarely observed V segments, including chromosome 9 orphons, were excluded from the earlier analysis of some 590 of the donors because counts were too low. A later analysis found that most CMV-associated TCR beta chains appeared HLA-restricted, with HLA associations seemingly driven largely by CMV exposure. In a later analysis, the rate of TCR association differed among HLA loci, with DRB1 alleles having the most associated TCRs and HLA-C alleles having the fewest. Sequencing depth was assumed to be roughly uniform across donors in the presence/absence analyses, though that assumption may not hold. Only TCR beta chains were sequenced in this cohort, and the absence of alpha or paired-chain data limited detectable features. Cytomegalovirus status was reported to be diagnosed by the classifier with high specificity and sensitivity in both the original and validation cohorts. Linkage disequilibrium might explain the correlated functional status among segregating V segments, but an unknown experimental factor could not be ruled out. A later genetic analysis reported fewer N-insertions in productive TCRs among donors in an Asian-associated ancestry cluster than the approximately 700-donor mean. Specific HLA alleles were associated with about 17,000 TCR beta sequences at a false discovery rate of 0.05 in a later analysis. A later analysis found that HLA-associated TCR beta chains were more clonally expanded and had lower generation probabilities than equally common non-associated chains. According to the authors, the approach could potentially be generalized to other disease states and immunological phenotypes. The study listed 164 TCR beta chains as associated with cytomegalovirus. When HLA alleles, especially DR and DQ, strongly co-occurred, attributing TCR associations to individual alleles was difficult. According to a later analysis, parvovirus B19, influenza, CMV and Epstein-Barr virus appeared linked to several top co-occurrence clusters. Because the 87-base-pair reads could not distinguish some IMGT-functional V segments, including TRBV6-2 and TRBV6-3, those segments were excluded. For the cohort, immune exposure information was limited to CMV serostatus. A later genetic analysis associated a missense DCLRE1C variant with V-gene and J-gene trimming of TCR beta chains, and an independent cohort replicated the association. A cluster of highly shared sequence variants was judged likely to represent a technical artifact of the sequencing pipeline. Most TCR sequences were observed very rarely across donors, whereas some public TCRs were present in many individuals.

The library was made by the immunoSEQ multiplex PCR assay. For the multiplex PCR, a mixture combining 60 forward primers for TCR Vbeta segments and 13 reverse primers for TCR Jbeta segments was used. The CDR3 region of rearranged TCR beta genes was amplified from genomic DNA by a multiplex PCR assay. Amplified TCR beta libraries were sequenced as 87-base-pair reads on the Illumina HiSeq System. The published analysis was carried out like this. A later analysis counted around 72 million unique TCR beta chains across the 500 to 850 repertoires, and 9.5 million to 11 million of these chains were shared by at least two donors. Raw reads were error-corrected and collapsed into unique sequences by a nearest-neighbor algorithm in which closely related sequences were merged to remove PCR and sequencing errors. Alignment of CDR3 sequences to IMGT reference sequences was used to assign V, D and J gene segments. For a sequence to be retained, a match of at least six nucleotides to both a V gene segment and a J gene segment was required. A rearrangement counted as productive if the CDR3 had no stop codons and remained in frame with V and J, and every other rearrangement counted as non-productive. Following IMGT convention, CDR3 was defined as the stretch from the second conserved V-encoded cysteine up to the conserved J-encoded phenylalanine. The earlier analysis of about 610 of the donors excluded any sequence lacking an unambiguous match to a single V gene segment. In an earlier analysis of around 590 of the donors, a V segment was called functional when productive rearrangements were above 56.7%, and segregating when the standard deviation between donors exceeded 5%. A statistical classification framework was built for diagnosing cytomegalovirus status from the catalog of TCR beta chain sequences. A later analysis assigned V and J genes by comparing TCR nucleotide sequences with IMGT/GENE-DB human TR gene sequences. The TCRdist pipeline was used in a later analysis to assign CDR3 sequences and most-parsimonious VDJ recombination scenarios. In a later analysis, each TCR beta chain was defined by its CDR3 amino acid sequence together with its V-gene family, and reads lacking a unique V-gene family were excluded. As a way to deal with suspected cross-contamination and a sequencing artifact, a later analysis dropped 592 nucleotide sequences that were highly shared and had low generation probability. In a later analysis, a clonal expansion index was calculated for each public chain from normalized within-repertoire ranks of inferred template counts. In a later analysis, generation probabilities were computed using a VDJ recombination model fitted to out-of-frame rearrangements, and the results were checked against IGoR. In a later analysis, hypergeometric tests were used to score TCR-TCR, TCR-HLA and TCR-CMV co-occurrence, with a repertoire-size bias correction applied to TCR pairs. False discovery rates were estimated in a later analysis by permuting HLA or CMV assignments 20 times. A later analysis grouped co-occurring TCRs with DBSCAN, adding TCRdist sequence similarity when clustering within HLA-allele-positive subsets. For co-occurrence clustering, repertoires with fewer than 30,000 or more than 120,000 public chains were excluded, along with 4 to 6 repertoires with anomalous nucleotide sharing. TCRdb mirrors the immuneACCESS table, restricted to in-frame sequences. Some clones are absent from its copies; in checked studies, under half trace to an unresolved V gene, and the reason for the others is unknown. That table gives V, J and clone size, and the DNA gave D and trimming. For this sample the table gives about 140,000 clones, of which approximately 82% were detected only once. The ten top clones hold 11% of the sample.

Spanning cysteine to phenylalanine, the CDR3 consists of 15 amino acids. Only the CDR3 DNA stays, 45 bases, in frame from base 1. The CDR1 and CDR2 encoded by the germline V gene (reference sequence) are GTSNPN and SVGIG. V is cut back by 5 bases and J by 4 bases, with 7 bases in the junction unmatched. Notes on this clone: Its antigen is unknown. No base-level quality is on record; no much larger clone is a single base apart.

The cohort was made up of roughly 670 healthy bone marrow donors. Cohort members were all nominally healthy when sampled, although unrecorded immune exposures were likely present. The donor tested CMV seropositive and was one of the 289 seropositive cohort members. A peripheral blood sample was collected from each donor, and TCR beta sequencing was performed on peripheral blood mononuclear cells. Genomic DNA extraction from the blood cell samples was performed with the Qiagen DNeasy Blood Extraction Kit. The sequencing sample was made of PBMCs. This sequence was found in a man between 18 and 29 years old in good health and CMV-seropositive. The rearrangement joined TRBV30 to TRBJ2-3; 12 nucleotides in the junction match TRBD2. This receptor carries the CDR3 CAWGRSSGRADTQYF. DNA sequence: TGTGCCTGGGGAAGGTCTAGCGGGAGGGCAGATACGCAGTATTTT.